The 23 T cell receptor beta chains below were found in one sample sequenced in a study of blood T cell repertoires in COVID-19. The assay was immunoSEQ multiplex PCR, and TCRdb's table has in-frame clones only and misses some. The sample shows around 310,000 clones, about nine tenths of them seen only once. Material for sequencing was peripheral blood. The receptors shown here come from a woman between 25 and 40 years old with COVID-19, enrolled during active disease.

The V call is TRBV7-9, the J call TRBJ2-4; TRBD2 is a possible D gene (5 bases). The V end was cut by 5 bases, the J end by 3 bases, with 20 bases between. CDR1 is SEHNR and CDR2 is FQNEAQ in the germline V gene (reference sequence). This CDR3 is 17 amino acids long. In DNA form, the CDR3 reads TGTGCCAGCAGCACCATCCGGGAAACCGAAGGCAAAAACATTCAGTACTTC. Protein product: CASSTIRETEGKNIQYF.

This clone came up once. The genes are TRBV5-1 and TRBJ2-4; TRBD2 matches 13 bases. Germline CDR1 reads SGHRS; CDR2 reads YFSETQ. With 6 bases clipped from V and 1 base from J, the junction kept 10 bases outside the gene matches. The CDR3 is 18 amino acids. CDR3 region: CASTQLAGGPGAKNIQYF. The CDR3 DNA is TGCGCCAGCACCCAACTAGCGGGAGGGCCGGGGGCCAAAAACATTCAGTACTTC.

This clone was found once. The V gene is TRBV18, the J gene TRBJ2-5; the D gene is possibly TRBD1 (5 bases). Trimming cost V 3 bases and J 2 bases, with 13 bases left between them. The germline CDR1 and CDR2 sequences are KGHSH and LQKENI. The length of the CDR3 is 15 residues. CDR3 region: CASSPSSTVQETQYF. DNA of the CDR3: TGTGCCAGCTCACCGTCTTCGACAGTACAAGAGACCCAGTACTTC.

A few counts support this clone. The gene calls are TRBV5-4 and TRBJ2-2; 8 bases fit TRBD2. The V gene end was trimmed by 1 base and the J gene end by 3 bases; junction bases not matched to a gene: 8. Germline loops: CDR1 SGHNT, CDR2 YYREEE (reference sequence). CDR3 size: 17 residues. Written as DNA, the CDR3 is TGTGCCAGCAGCTTGCGGACGGGAGGGCATGACACCGGGGAGCTGTTTTTT. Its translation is CASSLRTGGHDTGELFF.

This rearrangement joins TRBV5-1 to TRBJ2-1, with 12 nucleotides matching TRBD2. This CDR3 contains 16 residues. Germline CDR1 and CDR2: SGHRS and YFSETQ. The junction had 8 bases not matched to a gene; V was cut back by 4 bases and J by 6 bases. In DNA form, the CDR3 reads TGCGCCAGCAGCGTACTAGCGGGAGGTGTACCCAATGAGCAGTTCTTC. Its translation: CASSVLAGGVPNEQFF.

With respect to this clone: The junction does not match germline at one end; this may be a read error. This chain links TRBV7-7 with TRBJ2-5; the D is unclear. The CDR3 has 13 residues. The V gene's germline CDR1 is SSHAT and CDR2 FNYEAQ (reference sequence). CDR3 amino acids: CASSLGPGGTQYF. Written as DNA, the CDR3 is TGTGCTAGCAGCTTAGGCCCAGGTGGGACCCAGTACTTC. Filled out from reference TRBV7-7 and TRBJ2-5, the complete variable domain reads GAGVSQSPRYKVTKRGQDVTLRCDPISSHATLYWYQQALGQGPEFLTYFNYEAQPDKSGLPSDRFSAERPEGSISTLTIQRTEQRDSAMYRCASSLGPGGTQYFGPGTRLLVL.

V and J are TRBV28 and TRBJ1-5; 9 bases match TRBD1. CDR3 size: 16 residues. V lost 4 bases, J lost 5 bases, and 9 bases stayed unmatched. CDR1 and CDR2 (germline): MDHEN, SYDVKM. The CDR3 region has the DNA TGTGCCAGCAGTTCTGGGACAGGGTTCGTGTATCAGCCCCAGCATTTT. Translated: CASSSGTGFVYQPQHF. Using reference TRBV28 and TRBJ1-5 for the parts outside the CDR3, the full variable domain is DVKVTQSSRYLVKRTGEKVFLECVQDMDHENMFWYRQDPGLGLRLIYFSYDVKMKEKGDIPEGYSVSREKKERFSLILESASTNQTSMYLCASSSGTGFVYQPQHFGDGTRLSIL.

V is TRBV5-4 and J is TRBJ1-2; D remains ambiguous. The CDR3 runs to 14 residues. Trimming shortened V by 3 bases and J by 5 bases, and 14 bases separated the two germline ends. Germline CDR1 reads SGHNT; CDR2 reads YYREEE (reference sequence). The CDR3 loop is CASSSLTGGYGYTF. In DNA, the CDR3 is TGTGCCAGCAGCTCCCTTACCGGCGGATATGGCTACACCTTC.

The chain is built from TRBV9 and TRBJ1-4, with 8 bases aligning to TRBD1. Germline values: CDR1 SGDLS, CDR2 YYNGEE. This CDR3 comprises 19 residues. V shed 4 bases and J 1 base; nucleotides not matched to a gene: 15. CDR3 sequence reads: CASSPKSHDRGGTNEKLFF. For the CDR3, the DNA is TGTGCCAGCAGCCCTAAATCCCATGACAGGGGTGGAACTAATGAAAAACTGTTTTTT.

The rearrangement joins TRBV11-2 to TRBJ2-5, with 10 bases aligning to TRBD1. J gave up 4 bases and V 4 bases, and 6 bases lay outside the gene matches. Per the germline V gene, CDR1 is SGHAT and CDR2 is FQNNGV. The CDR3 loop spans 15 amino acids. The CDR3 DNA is TGTGCCAGCAGCTCTCCGGGACAGGGGATAGAGACCCAGTACTTC. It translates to CASSSPGQGIETQYF. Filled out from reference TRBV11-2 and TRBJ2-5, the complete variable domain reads EAGVAQSPRYKIIEKRQSVAFWCNPISGHATLYWYQQILGQGPKLLIQFQNNGVVDDSQLPKDRFSAERLKGVDSTLKIQPAKLEDSAVYLCASSSPGQGIETQYFGPGTRLLVL.

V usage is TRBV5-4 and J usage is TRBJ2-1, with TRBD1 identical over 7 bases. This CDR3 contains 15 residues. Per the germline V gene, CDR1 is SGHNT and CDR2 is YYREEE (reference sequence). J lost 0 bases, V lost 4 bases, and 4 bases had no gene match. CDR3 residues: CASSPGQSSYNEQFF. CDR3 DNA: TGTGCCAGCAGCCCGGGACAGAGCTCCTACAATGAGCAGTTCTTC.

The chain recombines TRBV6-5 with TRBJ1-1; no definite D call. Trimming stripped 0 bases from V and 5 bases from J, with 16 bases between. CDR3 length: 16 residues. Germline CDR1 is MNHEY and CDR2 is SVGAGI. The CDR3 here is CASSYSIEGRRTEAFF. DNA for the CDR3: TGTGCCAGCAGTTACTCGATCGAGGGTAGGAGGACTGAAGCTTTCTTT.

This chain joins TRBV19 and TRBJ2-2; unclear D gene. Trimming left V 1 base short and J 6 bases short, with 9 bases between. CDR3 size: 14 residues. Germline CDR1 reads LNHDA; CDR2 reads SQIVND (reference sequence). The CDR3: CASSIAYMAGELFF. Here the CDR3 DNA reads TGTGCCAGTAGTATAGCGTACATGGCCGGGGAGCTGTTTTTT. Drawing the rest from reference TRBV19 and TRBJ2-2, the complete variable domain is DGGITQSPKYLFRKEGQNVTLSCEQNLNHDAMYWYRQDPGQGLRLIYYSQIVNDFQKGDIAEGYSVSREKKESFPLTVTSAQKNPTAFYLCASSIAYMAGELFFGEGSRLTVL.

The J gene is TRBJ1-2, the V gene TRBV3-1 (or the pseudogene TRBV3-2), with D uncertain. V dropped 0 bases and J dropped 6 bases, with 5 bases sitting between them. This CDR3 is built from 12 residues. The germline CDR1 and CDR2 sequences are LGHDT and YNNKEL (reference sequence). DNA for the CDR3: TGTGCCAGCAGCCAAGATGAGCATGGCTACACCTTC. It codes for CASSQDEHGYTF.

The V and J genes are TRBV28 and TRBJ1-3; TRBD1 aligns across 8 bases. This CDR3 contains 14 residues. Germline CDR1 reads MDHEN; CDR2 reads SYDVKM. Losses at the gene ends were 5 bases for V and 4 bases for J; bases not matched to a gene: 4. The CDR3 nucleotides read TGTGCCAGCAGTCCTCAGGGGGCGGGAAACACCATATATTTT. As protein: CASSPQGAGNTIYF.

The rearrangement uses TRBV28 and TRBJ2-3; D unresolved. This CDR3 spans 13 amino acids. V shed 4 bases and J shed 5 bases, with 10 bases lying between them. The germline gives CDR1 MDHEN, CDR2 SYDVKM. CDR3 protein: CASSSHLRDTQYF. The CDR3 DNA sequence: TGTGCCAGCAGTTCCCATTTGCGAGATACGCAGTATTTT.

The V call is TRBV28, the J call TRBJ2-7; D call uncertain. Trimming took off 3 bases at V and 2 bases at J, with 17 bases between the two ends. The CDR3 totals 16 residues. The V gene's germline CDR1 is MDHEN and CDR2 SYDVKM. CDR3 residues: CASSFLSRWRTYEQYF. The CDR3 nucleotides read TGTGCCAGCAGTTTTCTCTCCCGCTGGCGGACCTACGAGCAGTACTTC.

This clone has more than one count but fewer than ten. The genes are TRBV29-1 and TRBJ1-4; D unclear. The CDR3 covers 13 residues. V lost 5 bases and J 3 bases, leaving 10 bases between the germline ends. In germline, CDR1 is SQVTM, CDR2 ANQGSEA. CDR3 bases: TGCAGCGTTCTGCGGGGTTCTAATGAAAAACTGTTTTTT. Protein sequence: CSVLRGSNEKLFF.

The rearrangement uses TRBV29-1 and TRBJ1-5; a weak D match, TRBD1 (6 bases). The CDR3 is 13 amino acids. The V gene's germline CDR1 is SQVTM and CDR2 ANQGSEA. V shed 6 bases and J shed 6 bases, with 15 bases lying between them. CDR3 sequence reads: CSVPGGSGQPQHF. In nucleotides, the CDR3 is TGCAGCGTACCGGGGGGCTCTGGTCAGCCCCAGCATTTT.

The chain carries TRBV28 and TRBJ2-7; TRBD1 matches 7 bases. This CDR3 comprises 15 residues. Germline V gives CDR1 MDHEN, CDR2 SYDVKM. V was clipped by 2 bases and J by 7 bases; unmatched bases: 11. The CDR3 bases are TGTGCCAGCAGTTTACGAGGGGACAGTAGACTGGAGCAGTACTTC. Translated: CASSLRGDSRLEQYF.

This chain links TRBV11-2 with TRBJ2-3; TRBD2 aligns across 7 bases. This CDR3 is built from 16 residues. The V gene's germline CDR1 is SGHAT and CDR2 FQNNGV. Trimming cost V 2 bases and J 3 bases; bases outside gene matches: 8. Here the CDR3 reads CASSLRGGSRTDTQYF. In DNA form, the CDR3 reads TGTGCCAGCAGCTTAAGAGGCGGGAGCAGGACAGATACGCAGTATTTT.

The CDR3 nucleotides read TGTGCCAGCAGCTTAGGCGGGAGTGAGGAGACCCAGTACTTC. It codes for CASSLGGSEETQYF. This chain connects TRBV7-2 to TRBJ2-5; 7 bases are a match to TRBD2. CDR3 length equals 14 residues. J was trimmed by 5 bases and V by 1 base; bases with no gene match: 4. Germline CDR1 is SGHTA and CDR2 is FQGNSA.

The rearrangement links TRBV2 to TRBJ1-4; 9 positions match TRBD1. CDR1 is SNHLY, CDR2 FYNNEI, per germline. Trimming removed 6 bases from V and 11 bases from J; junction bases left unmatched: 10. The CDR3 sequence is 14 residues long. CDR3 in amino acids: CASSADRGNGKLFF. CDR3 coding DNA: TGTGCCAGCAGCGCGGACAGGGGTAACGGGAAACTGTTTTTT.